Sequencing of this T cell receptor (beta chain) was carried out in a study of beta chain features in type 1 diabetes. Study overall: The patient and healthy donor groups were comparable for age, gender and cell yields.

TCRB transcripts that were expressed got sequenced, as all of the isolated RNA had been reverse transcribed. The protocol was immunoSEQ multiplex PCR, while the TCRdb copy is restricted to in-frame clones and leaves out a portion. The repertoire holds around 400,000 clones, with over 12% as singletons. This clone came up a few times. The antigen remains unidentified. General study findings and limits: Compared with healthy donors, patients appeared to share more similar naive, central memory and regulatory TCRB repertoires. Moderately but significantly shorter TCRB CDR3s were found in Type 1 diabetes patients in all four CD4+ subsets.

Without exception, sorted populations had purity beyond 98%. The V gene lost 5 bases and the J gene lost 1 base, with 12 bases spanning the gap. The germline V gene encodes CDR1 SEHNR and CDR2 FQNEAQ (reference sequence). The CDR3 is 15 amino acids. The origin of this receptor is a young woman in good health. The rearrangement links TRBV7-9 to TRBJ2-1; D may be TRBD2 (5 bases). Material: naive CD4+ T cells from blood. The CDR3 DNA follows: TGTGCCAGCAGCCTGGTTCCGGGATCCTACAATGAGCAGTTCTTC. Translated, it gives CASSLVPGSYNEQFF.